These 30 T cell receptor beta chains originate from one sample sequenced in a study of monozygotic twins with inflammatory bowel disease. From its re-call of the 5' RACE reads, TCRdb lists each CDR3 protein once, without DNA. The sample spans 300,000 to 350,000 distinct CDR3 sequences; the ten largest clones claim 2% to 2.5%. The sample was blood. The receptors stem from a human donor with ulcerative colitis or Crohn's disease, or a healthy co-twin of an affected twin (not recorded which).

The gene calls are TRBV12-3 or TRBV12-4 and TRBJ1-2; without DNA, the TCRdb call of TRBD1 cannot be checked. The CDR3 runs to 13 residues. The CDR3 sequence is CASSKGTAYGYTF.

This rearrangement joins TRBV7-9 to TRBJ2-3; the TCRdb D gene call, TRBD2, has no DNA to confirm it. The germline gives CDR1 SEHNR, CDR2 FQNEAQ (reference sequence). CDR3 length: 16 amino acids. This chain's CDR3 is CASSELSGGNTDTQYF.

This rearrangement joins TRBV15 to TRBJ2-7; TCRdb indicates TRBD1, and absent DNA this call remains unverified. CDR3 length: 15 amino acids. Germline values: CDR1 LNHNV, CDR2 YYDKDF (reference sequence). The CDR3 protein is CATSREQQGPYEQYF.

This chain joins TRBV6-2 or TRBV6-3 and TRBJ1-2. This CDR3 has 12 residues. The germline V gene encodes CDR1 MNHEY and CDR2 SVGEGT. CDR3 loop: CASRTPTMGYTF.

The chain uses TRBV27 and TRBJ2-5; TCRdb calls TRBD1, which cannot be checked without DNA. Germline V CDR1 and CDR2: MNHEY, SMNVEV (reference sequence). CDR3 size: 15 residues. The CDR3 sequence is CASSLTPSTQETQYF.

V usage is TRBV7-9 and J usage is TRBJ2-7; the TCRdb call, TRBD1, lacks DNA for checking. Germline CDR1 and CDR2: SEHNR and FQNEAQ (reference sequence). CDR3 size: 14 residues. This chain's CDR3 is CASSLTGANYEQYF.

This chain connects TRBV27 to TRBJ2-2. The germline gives CDR1 MNHEY, CDR2 SMNVEV (reference sequence). This CDR3 contains 12 residues. CDR3: CASSSITGELFF.

The chain recombines TRBV6-2 or TRBV6-3 with TRBJ2-1; no DNA is available, so the TRBD1 call from TCRdb remains unchecked. CDR3 length: 11 residues. The germline V gene encodes CDR1 MNHEY and CDR2 SVGEGT. The CDR3 is CASSTGQKQFF.

This chain uses TRBV28 with TRBJ2-1; there is no DNA to check the TCRdb D call of TRBD1. The CDR3 loop spans 14 amino acids. Germline CDR1 reads MDHEN; CDR2 reads SYDVKM. CDR3 sequence: CASDQGGLYNEQFF.

The CDR3 here is CSGGAAPYNEQFF. The chain recombines TRBV29-1 with TRBJ2-1; TCRdb lists TRBD1, though no DNA is available to test this call. From germline, CDR1 is SQVTM and CDR2 ANQGSEA. This CDR3 is built from 13 residues.

This chain uses TRBV7-8 with TRBJ2-1. Germline-derived CDR1 and CDR2 are SGHVS and FQNEAQ. This CDR3 spans 13 amino acids. This CDR3 is CASSLAVRGEQFF.

V is TRBV3-1 and J is TRBJ1-4. This CDR3 contains 13 residues. Per germline, CDR1 LGHDT and CDR2 YNNKEL (reference sequence). This chain's CDR3 is CASSPNLGEKLFF.

J is TRBJ1-5 and V is TRBV6-1. The CDR3 has 12 amino acids. Per germline, CDR1 MNHNS and CDR2 SASEGT. The CDR3 sequence: CASNYRGQPQHF.

J is TRBJ2-3 and V is TRBV15; TCRdb lists TRBD2, though no DNA is available to test this call. The length of the CDR3 is 17 residues. Germline V gives CDR1 LNHNV, CDR2 YYDKDF (reference sequence). The CDR3 spells CATSREYGIAGTDTQYF.

CDR3 amino acids: CASSSSGSGDTQYF. The gene calls are TRBV5-1 and TRBJ2-3; TCRdb gives TRBD2 as the D gene, but with no DNA this cannot be confirmed. Germline CDR1 reads SGHRS; CDR2 reads YFSETQ. The CDR3 is 14 residues long.

The chain recombines TRBV6-2 or TRBV6-3 with TRBJ2-1; TCRdb's D call, TRBD1, is unchecked because there is no DNA. Germline values: CDR1 MNHEY, CDR2 SVGEGT. The CDR3 sequence is 17 residues long. CDR3 protein: CASSYSAAGVPYNEQFF.

The rearrangement joins TRBV5-1 to TRBJ2-3; TCRdb gives TRBD1 as the D gene, but with no DNA this cannot be confirmed. Germline CDR1 and CDR2: SGHRS and YFSETQ. The CDR3 has 14 amino acids. The CDR3 loop is CASSLGAPPDTQYF. The variable domain in full, with the rest retrieved from reference TRBV5-1 and TRBJ2-3, is KAGVTQTPRYLIKTRGQQVTLSCSPISGHRSVSWYQQTPGQGLQFLFEYFSETQRNKGNFPGRFSGRQFSNSRSEMNVSTLELGDSALYLCASSLGAPPDTQYFGPGTRLTVL.

V gene TRBV29-1 combines with J gene TRBJ2-5; TCRdb reports TRBD2, a call that lacks DNA to check it against. The germline V gene encodes CDR1 SQVTM and CDR2 ANQGSEA. The CDR3 contains 13 residues. CDR3 residues: CSVVPPPQETQYF.

The chain combines TRBV18 with TRBJ2-5; the D call from TCRdb, TRBD1, cannot be confirmed without DNA. Germline V CDR1 and CDR2: KGHSH, LQKENI. The CDR3 has 13 residues. This CDR3 is CASSRSGQETQYF.

The rearrangement uses TRBV2 and TRBJ2-7; the D call from TCRdb, TRBD1, cannot be confirmed without DNA. This CDR3 has 13 amino acids. CDR1 is SNHLY and CDR2 is FYNNEI in the germline V gene. The CDR3 is CASSKTGRGEQYF.

The chain recombines TRBV9 with TRBJ2-1; the TRBD2 assignment by TCRdb is unverifiable without DNA. The germline CDR1 and CDR2 sequences are SGDLS and YYNGEE. The CDR3 has 16 amino acids. The CDR3 protein is CASSPWGLALYNEQFF.

The chain couples TRBV19 to TRBJ1-1; absent DNA, TCRdb's TRBD1 call cannot be checked. The germline V gene has CDR1 LNHDA and CDR2 SQIVND (reference sequence). The CDR3 spans 13 residues. The CDR3 region is CASSIARNTEAFF.

The chain combines TRBV18 with TRBJ2-6. This CDR3 has 16 residues. Germline CDR1 and CDR2: KGHSH and LQKENI. CDR3 in amino acids: CASSPQKGTGANVLTF. The full variable domain, rest sourced from reference TRBV18 and TRBJ2-6, is NAGVMQNPRHLVRRRGQEARLRCSPMKGHSHVYWYRQLPEEGLKFMVYLQKENIIDESGMPKERFSAEFPKEGPSILRIQQVVRGDSAAYFCASSPQKGTGANVLTFGAGSRLTVL.

This sequence joins TRBV14 and TRBJ2-5; TCRdb gives TRBD2 as the D gene, but with no DNA this cannot be confirmed. Per the germline V gene, CDR1 is SGHDN and CDR2 is FVKESK. This CDR3 is 14 amino acids long. This CDR3 is CASSRGLAGRAQYF.

The rearrangement links TRBV20-1 to TRBJ1-2; the D call from TCRdb, TRBD1, cannot be confirmed without DNA. This CDR3 comprises 14 residues. CDR1 and CDR2 from the germline V gene are DFQATT and SNEGSKA (reference sequence). The CDR3 spells CSARAKTGIRSYTF.

V usage is TRBV5-1 and J usage is TRBJ2-3; TCRdb's D call, TRBD1, is unchecked because there is no DNA. CDR3 length equals 14 residues. Germline V gives CDR1 SGHRS, CDR2 YFSETQ. This CDR3 reads CASSTGQGKDTQYF. Based on the CDR3 plus reference TRBV5-1 and TRBJ2-3, the full variable domain is KAGVTQTPRYLIKTRGQQVTLSCSPISGHRSVSWYQQTPGQGLQFLFEYFSETQRNKGNFPGRFSGRQFSNSRSEMNVSTLELGDSALYLCASSTGQGKDTQYFGPGTRLTVL.

This chain links TRBV5-1 with TRBJ2-1. CDR1 and CDR2 from the germline V gene are SGHRS and YFSETQ. The length of the CDR3 is 15 residues. The CDR3 sequence is CASSLGQRVGNEQFF.

The chain joins TRBV10-3 to TRBJ2-4; TCRdb picks TRBD1, but there is no DNA to check that call. This CDR3 has 14 residues. Germline CDR1 reads ENHRY; CDR2 reads SYGVKD. This CDR3 is CAISAQGAQNIQYF.

This sequence joins TRBV29-1 and TRBJ2-7; TCRdb calls TRBD2, which cannot be checked without DNA. The germline gives CDR1 SQVTM, CDR2 ANQGSEA. The CDR3 length is 14 residues. CDR3 loop: CSVGRRSPPDEQYF.

The chain recombines TRBV5-4 with TRBJ2-7; TCRdb's D call, TRBD1, is unchecked because there is no DNA. The germline V gene has CDR1 SGHNT and CDR2 YYREEE (reference sequence). The CDR3 extends over 16 amino acids. The CDR3 here is CASASGTGKLAYEQYF. Complete variable domain (other parts from reference TRBV5-4 and TRBJ2-7): ETGVTQSPTHLIKTRGQQVTLRCSSQSGHNTVSWYQQALGQGPQFIFQYYREEENGRGNFPPRFSGLQFPNYSSELNVNALELDDSALYLCASASGTGKLAYEQYFGPGTRLTVT.